One T cell receptor beta chain is described in this entry. The sample comes from a study of CD8+CD57+ T cells in acquired aplastic anemia. Study context: Approximately 10 million reads were obtained on average for healthy donor CD4+ cells.

Profiling that covered TCR beta VDJ and CDR3 relied on genomic DNA as its template. TCRdb reanalysed the reads using MiXCR and keeps one entry per CDR3 protein. The table shows about 170,000 distinct CDR3 sequences, with 60% to 70% occurring only once. There are 11 residues in the CDR3. V was trimmed by 8 bases and J by 7 bases, leaving 9 bases between them. The germline V gene has CDR1 MNHNY and CDR2 SVGAGI (reference sequence). The origin of this receptor is a human donor in good health. The sample consisted of sorted CD4+, CD8+, or CD8+CD57+ T cells (not recorded which) from PBMCs. V and J are TRBV6-6 and TRBJ1-5; no firm D call. The CDR3 DNA is TGTGCCAGCGGAGGAGCCCAGCCCCAGCATTTT. Encoded protein: CASGGAQPQHF.